This TCR beta chain was documented in a study of blood T cell repertoires in COVID-19. Donors of Cohort 3 who recovered were those that had two negative PCRs, clearance, or symptom resolution. The length of the CDR3 is 13 residues. J lost 6 bases, V lost 6 bases, and 7 bases had no gene match. Assay: immunoSEQ multiplex PCR; the TCRdb copy retains only in-frame clones and omits some. The sample records about 330,000 clones, around 86% being singletons. This chain uses TRBV12-3 or TRBV12-4 with TRBJ2-7, with 8 positions matching TRBD1. Material for sequencing was PBMCs or T cells enriched from blood (not recorded which). The sequence was obtained from a woman in her late teens or twenties who had recovered from COVID-19. The CDR3 region is CASSIDRGSEQYF. The CDR3 bases are TGTGCCAGCAGCATCGACAGGGGTAGCGAGCAGTACTTC.